The sequence of this TCR beta chain was determined in a study of metastatic and nonmetastatic thyroid tumors. Turning to the study itself: The authors compared repertoires across blood and tumor or nodule tissue from malignant and benign thyroid patients.

Not a single patient had been given any form of treatment at any point before undergoing thyroid surgery. CDR1 is SGDLS, CDR2 YYNGEE, per germline. Trimming stripped 2 bases from V and 10 bases from J, with 14 bases between. The CDR3 spans 13 residues. Concerning this clone itself: Given a much more abundant clone one base away, this may be a read error. Other DNA sequences from this sample encode an identical CDR3 as well.

MiXCR re-clonotyped the PCR reads for TCRdb. The table lists roughly 75,000 clones, approximately 12% of them singletons, with roughly 8.2% in the top ten. This chain joins TRBV9 and TRBJ2-3; no clear D gene. This TCR was sampled from a female donor with papillary thyroid cancer or a benign thyroid nodule (not recorded which). Some clones in this sample may be carry-over from other donors' samples. The sequenced sample consisted of tumor tissue. The CDR3 loop is CASSVGTTSAQYF. CDR3 DNA: TGTGCCAGCAGCGTGGGTACCACGTCCGCGCAGTATTTT.